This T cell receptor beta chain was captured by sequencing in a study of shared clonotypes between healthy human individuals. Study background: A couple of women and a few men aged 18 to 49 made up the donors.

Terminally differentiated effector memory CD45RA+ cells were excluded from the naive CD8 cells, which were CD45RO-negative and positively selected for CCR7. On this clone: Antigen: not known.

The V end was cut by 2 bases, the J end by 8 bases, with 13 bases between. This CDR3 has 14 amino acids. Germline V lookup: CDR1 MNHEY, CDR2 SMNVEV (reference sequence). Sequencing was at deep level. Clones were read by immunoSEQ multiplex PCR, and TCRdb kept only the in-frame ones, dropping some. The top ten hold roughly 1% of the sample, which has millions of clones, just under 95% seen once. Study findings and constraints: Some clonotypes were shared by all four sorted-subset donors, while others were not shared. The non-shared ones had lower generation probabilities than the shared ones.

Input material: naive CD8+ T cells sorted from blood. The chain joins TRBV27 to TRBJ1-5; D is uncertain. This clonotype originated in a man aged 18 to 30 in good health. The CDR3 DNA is TGTGCCAGCAGTTTAGGCAAGGAAGGTAAGCCCCAGCATTTT. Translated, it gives CASSLGKEGKPQHF.